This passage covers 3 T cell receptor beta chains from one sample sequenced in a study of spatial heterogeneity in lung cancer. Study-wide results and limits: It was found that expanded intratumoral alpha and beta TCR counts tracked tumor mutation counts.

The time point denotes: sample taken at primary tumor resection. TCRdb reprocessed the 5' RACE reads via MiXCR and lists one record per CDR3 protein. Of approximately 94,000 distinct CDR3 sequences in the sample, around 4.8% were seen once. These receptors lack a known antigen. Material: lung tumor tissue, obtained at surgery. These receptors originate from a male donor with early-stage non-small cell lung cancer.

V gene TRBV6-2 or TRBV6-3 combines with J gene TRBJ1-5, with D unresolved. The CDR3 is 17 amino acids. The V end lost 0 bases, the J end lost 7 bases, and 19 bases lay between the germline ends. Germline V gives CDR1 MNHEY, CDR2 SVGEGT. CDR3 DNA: TGTGCCAGCAGTTACTCGAGTGATTCCGTAGCGCAACAGCCCCAGCATTTT. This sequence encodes CASSYSSDSVAQQPQHF.

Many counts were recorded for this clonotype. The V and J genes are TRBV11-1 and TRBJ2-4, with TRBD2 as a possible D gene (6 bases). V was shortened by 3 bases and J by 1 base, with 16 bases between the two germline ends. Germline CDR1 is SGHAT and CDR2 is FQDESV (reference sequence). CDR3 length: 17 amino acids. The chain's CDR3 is CASSFGPGVGAKNIQYF. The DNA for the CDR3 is TGTGCCAGCAGCTTCGGACCGGGGGTAGGGGCCAAAAACATTCAGTACTTC.

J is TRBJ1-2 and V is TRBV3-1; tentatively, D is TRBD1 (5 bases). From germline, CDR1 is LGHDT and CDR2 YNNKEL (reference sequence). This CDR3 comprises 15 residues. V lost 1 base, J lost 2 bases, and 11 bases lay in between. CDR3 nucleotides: TGTGCCAGCAGCCAAGCCCCGGGACCCAACTATGGCTACACCTTC. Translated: CASSQAPGPNYGYTF.